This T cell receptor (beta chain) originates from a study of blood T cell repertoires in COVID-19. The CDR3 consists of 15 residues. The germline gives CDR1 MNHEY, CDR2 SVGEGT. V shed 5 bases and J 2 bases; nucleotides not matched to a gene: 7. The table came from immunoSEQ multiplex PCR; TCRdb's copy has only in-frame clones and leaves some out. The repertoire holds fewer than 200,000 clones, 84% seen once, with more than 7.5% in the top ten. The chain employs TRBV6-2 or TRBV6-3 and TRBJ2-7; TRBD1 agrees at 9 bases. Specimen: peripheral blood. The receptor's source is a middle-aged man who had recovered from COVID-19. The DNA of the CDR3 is TGTGCCAGCAGTAACCCCGGGACAGGGCCCTACGAGCAGTACTTC. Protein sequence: CASSNPGTGPYEQYF.